This T cell receptor beta chain comes out of a study of identical twins. Each CDR3 protein is one row after TCRdb ran MiXCR on the 5' RACE reads. The sample carries 450,000 or so distinct CDR3 sequences, over 12% recorded once. A word on this clonotype: Antigen: not known.

Study conclusions and caveats: It was possible that invariant MAIT and iNKT cells partly confounded the zero-insertion analyses. Sequences that were out-of-frame, alpha and twin-shared displayed an excess of low generation probability.

Germline values: CDR1 DFQATT, CDR2 SNEGSKA (reference sequence). CDR3 length: 13 residues. Trimming cost V 5 bases and J 3 bases; bases outside gene matches: 6. This sample also appeared in a second study, on yellow fever vaccine responses in identical twins.

The chain carries TRBV20-1 and TRBJ2-7, with TRBD2 identical over 8 bases. Sequenced sample: CD4+ T cells sorted from blood. The sequence was collected from a woman aged 18-35 years in good health. The CDR3 DNA reads as TGCAGTGCTCCAAGCGGGAGACTCTACGAGCAGTACTTC. Translation: CSAPSGRLYEQYF.